A selection of T cell receptor beta chains follows, all from one sample in a study of T cell responses to AZD1222 COVID-19 vaccine. The method was immunoSEQ multiplex PCR; TCRdb's version includes in-frame clones alone and lacks a portion of them. The sample includes 65,000 to 80,000 clones, about 90% seen only once; the top ten take approximately 6.5%. The material was peripheral blood, obtained on day 0 of MenACWY control vaccination. The receptors here all came from an adult in good health. The CDR3 runs from the conserved cysteine through the conserved F or W. A D gene is named only where the DNA matches it firmly. Some rows have no size entry. The others give once, few or many, or a class for an expanded clone.

clone_size d_call j_call v_call cdr3_nt cdr3_aa
. . TRBJ2-1 TRBV7-3 TGTGCCAGCAGCTCCCAACCGGGGTTGGGCAATGAGCAGTTCTTC CASSSQPGLGNEQFF
once . TRBJ2-1 TRBV6-1 TGTGCCAGCAGTGAAGCTTGGACTACCAATGAGCAGTTCTTC CASSEAWTTNEQFF
. . TRBJ2-7 TRBV14 TGTGCCAGCAGCCAAGTGAAGTGGGTCTGGTACGAGCAGTACTTC CASSQVKWVWYEQYF
. . TRBJ2-1 TRBV11-2 TGTGCCAGCAGCTTATTAGCTGGCTCTCGCTCCTACAATGAGCAGTTCTTC CASSLLAGSRSYNEQFF
. TRBD1 TRBJ2-7 TRBV7-8 TGTGCCAGCAGCTTCTTGAACAGGGGGGCCAACGAGCAGTACTTC CASSFLNRGANEQYF
. TRBD2 TRBJ2-7 TRBV27 TGTGCCAGCAGTGCGTCTGAGCGGGGGGGCCTTCCTTACGAGCAGTACTTC CASSASERGGLPYEQYF
. . TRBJ1-2 TRBV7-2 TGTGCCAGCAGCTTAGTGGGTGCCAGGAGTTTCGGCTACACCTTC CASSLVGARSFGYTF
. TRBD1 TRBJ1-1 TRBV7-2 TGTGCCAGCAAGGGACAGGTTAACACTGAAGCTTTCTTT CASKGQVNTEAFF
. . TRBJ2-5 TRBV7-2 TGTGCCAGCAGCTTACACGGGGTCGGAGAGACCCAGTACTTC CASSLHGVGETQYF
. TRBD2 TRBJ2-1 TRBV27 TGTGCCTCCCGGCAGAGCGGGAGGGCTAATGAGCAGTTCTTC CASRQSGRANEQFF
. TRBD2 TRBJ2-1 TRBV7-3 TGTGCCAGCAGCCCTCTAGCGGGAGGGCCGAATGAGCAGTTCTTC CASSPLAGGPNEQFF
few . TRBJ1-1 TRBV7-3 TGTGCCAGCAGCTCTATTGTGAACACTGAAGCTTTCTTT CASSSIVNTEAFF
. . TRBJ2-7 TRBV7-2 TGTGCCAGCAGCTTTGATCTCCTCTACGAGCAGTACTTC CASSFDLLYEQYF
. . TRBJ2-2 TRBV4-3 TGCGCCAGCAGCCAAGTCTTAGAGAGGGCGGCCGGGGAGCTGTTTTTT CASSQVLERAAGELFF
. TRBD1 TRBJ2-1 TRBV6-2/TRBV6-3 TGTGCCAGCAGACCTGGACAGGGGGTATACAATGAGCAGTTCTTC CASRPGQGVYNEQFF
. . TRBJ1-6 TRBV27 TGTGCCAGCAGTATAGACTATAATTCACCCCTCCACTTT CASSIDYNSPLHF
. . TRBJ2-5 TRBV21-1 TGTGCCAGCAGCAAAGGTCAAGGGGCCTATGTACTCCTAGAGACCCAGTACTTC CASSKGQGAYVLLETQYF
. . TRBJ2-3 TRBV30 TGTGCCTCAGTCTTTGCGGGGCAAAGCACAGATACGCAGTATTTT CASVFAGQSTDTQYF
. . TRBJ2-7 TRBV2 TGTGCCAGCAGTGTCGGGCTAGCCGGTGAGCAGTACTTC CASSVGLAGEQYF
. TRBD2 TRBJ2-3 TRBV19 TGTGCCAGTTGGGGGAGGGGAGATACGCAGTATTTT CASWGRGDTQYF
few . TRBJ2-7 TRBV9 TGTGCCAGCAGCCCCAGCGAACCCTCCTACGAGCAGTACTTC CASSPSEPSYEQYF
. . TRBJ2-7 TRBV12-3/TRBV12-4 TGTGCCAGCAGTTTAGGGGTTATCGGCGAGCAGTACTTC CASSLGVIGEQYF
. TRBD1 TRBJ2-7 TRBV6-2/TRBV6-3 TGTGCCAGCAGTTACTTGGCTCGACAGGGCTACGAGCAGTACTTC CASSYLARQGYEQYF
. TRBD2 TRBJ2-1 TRBV7-3 TGTGCCAGCAGCTCCCCGGCGGGGGGGCGGGAGCAGTTCTTC CASSSPAGGREQFF
. TRBD2 TRBJ2-2 TRBV9 TGTGCCAGCAGCGTAGTGGGAGCGGGGGATACCGGGGAGCTGTTTTTT CASSVVGAGDTGELFF
. . TRBJ1-6 TRBV7-8 TGTGCCAGCAGCTTAGCCTCTCCGGGACCCCTCCACTTT CASSLASPGPLHF
. . TRBJ2-1 TRBV18 TGTGCCAGCTCACCACCGGTAGGCGGGACTGGAAATGAGCAGTTCTTC CASSPPVGGTGNEQFF
few TRBD2 TRBJ2-1 TRBV4-1 TGCGCCAGCAGCCAAGAAGGAATAGCGGGAGGGTATGAGCAGTTCTTC CASSQEGIAGGYEQFF
once . TRBJ2-2 TRBV6-5 TGTGCCAGCAGTTACTTTCCCGAAAGGACCGGGGAGCTGTTTTTT CASSYFPERTGELFF
. . TRBJ1-1 TRBV28 TGTGCCAGCACCAAGGGAGGGCGTGAAGCTTTCTTT CASTKGGREAFF
. . TRBJ1-2 TRBV6-2/TRBV6-3 TGTGCCAGCAGTTACACGGGGGACCATGGCTACACCTTC CASSYTGDHGYTF
. . TRBJ1-1 TRBV28 TGTGCCAGCAGATCAGGGACCTCCCACGCTTTCTTT CASRSGTSHAFF
. . TRBJ1-2 TRBV5-1 TGCGCCAGCAGCTTGGAAGGGAACGGCTACACCTTC CASSLEGNGYTF
once . TRBJ2-6 TRBV30 TGTGCCTGGAGTGTACTGGGCTCTGGGGCCAACGTCCTGACTTTC CAWSVLGSGANVLTF
once TRBD1 TRBJ1-2 TRBV2 TGTGCCAGCGTTGGGACAGGGAGAAACTATGGCTACACCTTC CASVGTGRNYGYTF
. . TRBJ1-1 TRBV18 TGTGCCAGCTCAGGCACAGGGACCCAGGCCGACACTGAAGCTTTCTTT CASSGTGTQADTEAFF
. . TRBJ2-2 TRBV6-2/TRBV6-3 TGTGCCAGCAGTTCCGAGCGGCCCGCGAACACCGGGGAGCTGTTTTTT CASSSERPANTGELFF
. . TRBJ2-3 TRBV7-3 TGTGCCAGCAGCCAAACAGGGCCCACAGATACGCAGTATTTT CASSQTGPTDTQYF
. . TRBJ2-3 TRBV20-1 TGCAGTGCTCCCTCCACAGATACGCAGTATTTT CSAPSTDTQYF
few . TRBJ2-5 TRBV20-1 TGCAGTGCTAGTGACCTAGGAGGGCTAGTGGGAGAGACCCAGTACTTC CSASDLGGLVGETQYF
. . TRBJ2-1 TRBV6-2/TRBV6-3 TGTGCCAGCAGTTACACTGGGGAGGGATGGGGGGCGAGTGAGCAGTTCTTC CASSYTGEGWGASEQFF
. TRBD2 TRBJ2-3 TRBV9 TGTGCCAGCAGCTACACTAGCGGGAGGGCCGAAGATACGCAGTATTTT CASSYTSGRAEDTQYF
. TRBD1 TRBJ2-7 TRBV7-2 TGTGCCAGCAGCCTACGGACAGGGGCCTCCTACGAGCAGTACTTC CASSLRTGASYEQYF